The 10 T cell receptor beta chains listed next were all sequenced from one sample in a study of technical replicates of blood from four donors. Clones were read by immunoSEQ multiplex PCR, and TCRdb kept only the in-frame ones, dropping some. This table has about 76,000 clones, around nine tenths appearing once. The sequenced sample was T cells isolated from PBMCs. These receptor sequences come from a human donor in good health.

The chain combines TRBV7-2 with TRBJ2-3; 15 nucleotides align to TRBD2. CDR1 and CDR2 (germline): SGHTA, FQGNSA. CDR3 size: 17 residues. J lost 6 bases, V lost 1 base, and 5 bases had no gene match. The CDR3 nucleotides read TGTGCCAGCAGCTTAGGGACTAGCGGGGGGGCTGTGGATACGCAGTATTTT. This gives the protein CASSLGTSGGAVDTQYF.

The V and J genes are TRBV2 and TRBJ2-3; 9 bases are a match to TRBD2. The V gene's germline CDR1 is SNHLY and CDR2 FYNNEI. The CDR3 loop spans 18 amino acids. V lost 2 bases, J lost 2 bases, and 11 bases stayed unmatched. DNA for the CDR3: TGTGCCAGCAGTGAACAGAGGGGTCTAGCGGGGCCCACAGATACGCAGTATTTT. Its protein product is CASSEQRGLAGPTDTQYF.

V is TRBV18 and J is TRBJ2-7; D remains unclear. V gave up 3 bases and J gave up 0 bases, with 12 bases separating them. This CDR3 has 15 amino acids. Germline CDR1 and CDR2: KGHSH and LQKENI. The CDR3 DNA follows: TGTGCCAGCTCACCTACAAGCGATGTCTCCTACGAGCAGTACTTC. This codes for CASSPTSDVSYEQYF.

This clone came up once. This chain links TRBV28 with TRBJ2-7; maybe TRBD2 (6 bases). Germline V gives CDR1 MDHEN, CDR2 SYDVKM. V was cut by 4 bases and J by 0 bases, with 13 bases left in between. The CDR3 is made up of 15 amino acids. CDR3: CASSWPRDPSYEQYF. In nucleotides, the CDR3 is TGTGCCAGCAGTTGGCCGCGGGACCCCTCCTACGAGCAGTACTTC.

The rearrangement links TRBV18 to TRBJ1-1, with 8 nucleotides matching TRBD1. With V trimmed by 6 bases and J by 3 bases, 3 bases remained unmatched. Germline V CDR1 and CDR2: KGHSH, LQKENI. CDR3 length: 13 amino acids. This CDR3 is CASSQGADTEAFF. CDR3 coding DNA: TGTGCCAGCTCCCAGGGGGCTGACACTGAAGCTTTCTTT.

The chain links TRBV29-1 to TRBJ2-2, with 15 positions matching TRBD2. The CDR3 is 21 amino acids. Germline-derived CDR1 and CDR2 are SQVTM and ANQGSEA. V was pared by 6 bases and J by 3 bases, with 20 bases of the junction left unmatched. The CDR3 sequence is CSVPTTQGLAGGPSYTGELFF. The DNA of the CDR3 is TGCAGCGTCCCTACGACCCAAGGACTAGCGGGAGGGCCCTCATACACCGGGGAGCTGTTTTTT.

This clone was detected only a few times. The genes are TRBV4-1 and TRBJ1-4; TRBD1 might be the D (5 bases). The CDR3 sequence is 16 residues long. V shed 1 base and J shed 5 bases, with 14 bases lying between them. Germline loops: CDR1 MGHRA, CDR2 YSYEKL. The CDR3 protein is CASSQVYPGPNEKLFF. CDR3 nucleotides: TGCGCCAGCAGCCAAGTTTACCCAGGGCCCAATGAAAAACTGTTTTTT.

The chain recombines TRBV11-2 with TRBJ2-7; D is undetermined. The CDR3 spans 12 residues. Trimming removed 5 bases from V and 0 bases from J, with 5 bases in between. Germline-derived CDR1 and CDR2 are SGHAT and FQNNGV. The CDR3 DNA sequence: TGTGCCAGCAGCCCCTCCTCCTACGAGCAGTACTTC. Translating gives CASSPSSYEQYF.

This clone came up once. The V and J genes are TRBV29-1 and TRBJ2-7; a possible D gene is TRBD1 (6 bases). CDR3 length: 12 residues. The germline gives CDR1 SQVTM, CDR2 ANQGSEA. The V and J ends lost 7 bases and 2 bases respectively, with 12 bases between them. The CDR3 DNA reads as TGCAGCGCAGCCAGGGGAACCTACGAGCAGTACTTC. Translated: CSAARGTYEQYF.

V usage is TRBV7-9 and J usage is TRBJ2-5; D not resolved. The CDR3 contains 11 residues. V lost 3 bases, J lost 6 bases, and 5 bases lay in between. Looked up from germline, CDR1 is SEHNR and CDR2 is FQNEAQ (reference sequence). DNA of the CDR3: TGTGCCAGCAGCTTGGCCAAGACCCAGTACTTC. It translates to CASSLAKTQYF.